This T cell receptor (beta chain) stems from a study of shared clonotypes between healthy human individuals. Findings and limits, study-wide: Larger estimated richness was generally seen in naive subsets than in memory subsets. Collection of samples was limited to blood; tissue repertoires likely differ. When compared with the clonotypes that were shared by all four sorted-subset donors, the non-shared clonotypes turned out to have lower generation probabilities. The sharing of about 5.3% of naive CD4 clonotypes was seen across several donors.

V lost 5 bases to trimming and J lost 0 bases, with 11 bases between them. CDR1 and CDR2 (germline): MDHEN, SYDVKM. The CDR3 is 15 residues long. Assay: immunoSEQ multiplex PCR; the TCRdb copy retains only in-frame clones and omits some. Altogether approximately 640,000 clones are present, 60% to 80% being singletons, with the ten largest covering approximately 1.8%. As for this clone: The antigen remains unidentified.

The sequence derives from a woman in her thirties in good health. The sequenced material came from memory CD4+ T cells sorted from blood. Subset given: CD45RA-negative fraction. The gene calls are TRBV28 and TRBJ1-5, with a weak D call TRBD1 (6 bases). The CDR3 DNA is TGTGCCAGCAGTGGCAGGGGTGGTAGCAATCAGCCCCAGCATTTT. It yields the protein CASSGRGGSNQPQHF. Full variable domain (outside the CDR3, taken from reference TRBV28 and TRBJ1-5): DVKVTQSSRYLVKRTGEKVFLECVQDMDHENMFWYRQDPGLGLRLIYFSYDVKMKEKGDIPEGYSVSREKKERFSLILESASTNQTSMYLCASSGRGGSNQPQHFGDGTRLSIL.